The 5 T cell receptor beta chains reported below all come from one sample, sequenced in a study of T-cell memory formation after mild COVID-19. TCRdb passed the 5' RACE reads through MiXCR, listing each CDR3 protein once. The sample records some 280,000 distinct CDR3 sequences, 15% to 20% being singletons. Source material: PBMCs or a T cell subset sorted from them (not recorded which). The origin of the receptors is a man younger than 30 who had mild COVID-19 (a few samples of this study predate the infection). Cell type and time point are not known.

The CDR3 here is CASSPTAGESYGYTF. For the CDR3, the DNA is TGTGCCAGCAGCCCTACGGCAGGGGAAAGCTATGGCTACACCTTC. The V gene is TRBV7-8, the J gene TRBJ1-2, with D possibly being TRBD1 (6 bases). V gave up 5 bases and J gave up 4 bases, with 17 bases separating them. CDR1 is SGHVS, CDR2 FQNEAQ, per germline. The CDR3 length is 15 residues.

This clonotype has more than one count but fewer than ten. CDR3 nucleotide sequence: TGTGCCAGCAGCTTGGAGGGCAGGGGGACCAAAAACATTCAGTACTTC. Protein sequence: CASSLEGRGTKNIQYF. This chain links TRBV5-4 with TRBJ2-4, with 7 nucleotides matching TRBD1. Germline assignment: CDR1 SGHNT and CDR2 YYREEE (reference sequence). There are 16 residues in the CDR3. V lost 0 bases and J lost 2; bases outside the gene matches: 5.

This clonotype was picked up one time. The rearrangement links TRBV7-2 to TRBJ2-7, with 7 nucleotides matching TRBD1. The V segment lost 7 bases and the J segment 3 bases; nucleotides outside the gene matches: 15. Germline lookup yields CDR1 SGHTA and CDR2 FQGNSA. The CDR3 is made up of 16 amino acids. Here the CDR3 DNA reads TGTGCCAGCACTAAACACTCGGACAGGCCCCGCTACGAGCAGTACTTC. Its protein is CASTKHSDRPRYEQYF. Together with reference TRBV7-2 and TRBJ2-7, the CDR3 gives the full variable domain: GAGVSQSPSNKVTEKGKDVELRCDPISGHTALYWYRQSLGQGLEFLIYFQGNSAPDKSGLPSDRFSAERTGGSVSTLTIQRTQQEDSAVYLCASTKHSDRPRYEQYFGPGTRLTVT.

This clonotype was seen more than once but under ten times. The chain links TRBV7-9 to TRBJ2-2; 7 bases map to TRBD2. In germline, CDR1 is SEHNR, CDR2 FQNEAQ (reference sequence). CDR3 length: 17 residues. The junction had 13 bases not matched to a gene; V was cut back by 3 bases and J by 6 bases. The DNA for the CDR3 is TGTGCCAGCAGCTTGTGGGCCGCTAAGCGGGGATCCGGGGAGCTGTTTTTT. The encoded protein is CASSLWAAKRGSGELFF.

The chain joins TRBV24-1 to TRBJ2-1, with unresolved D. The CDR3 extends over 16 amino acids. The V and J ends lost 2 bases and 0 bases respectively, with 10 bases between them. CDR1 KGHDR and CDR2 SFDVKD come from the germline V gene. This CDR3 is CATSDSDGGSYNEQFF. CDR3 sequence (DNA): TGTGCCACCAGTGATTCTGATGGCGGCTCCTACAATGAGCAGTTCTTC.